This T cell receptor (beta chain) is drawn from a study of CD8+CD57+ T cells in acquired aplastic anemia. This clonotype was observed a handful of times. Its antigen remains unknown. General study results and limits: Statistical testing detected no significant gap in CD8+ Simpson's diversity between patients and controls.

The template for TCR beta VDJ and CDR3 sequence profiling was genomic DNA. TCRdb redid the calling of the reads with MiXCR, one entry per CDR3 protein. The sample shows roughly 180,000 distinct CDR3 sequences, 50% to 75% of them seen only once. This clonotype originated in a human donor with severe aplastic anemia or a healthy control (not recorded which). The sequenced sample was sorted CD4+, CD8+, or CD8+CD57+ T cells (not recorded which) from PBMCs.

CDR3 DNA: TGTGCCATCAGCCCTGGGACAGGGGATACCGGGGAGCTGTTTTTT. This translates into CAISPGTGDTGELFF. V is TRBV10-3 and J is TRBJ2-2, with 10 bases lining up with TRBD1. This CDR3 has 15 amino acids. In germline, CDR1 is ENHRY, CDR2 SYGVKD. The J segment lost 5 bases and the V segment lost 6 bases, leaving 6 bases of the junction unmatched.